This entry describes one T cell receptor (beta chain). The repertoire was sequenced with immunoSEQ multiplex PCR; TCRdb's copy has only in-frame clones and lacks some. The sample gives about 140,000 clones, almost 90% of which show up once; roughly 1.7% is in the top ten. Germline CDR1 reads SNHLY; CDR2 reads FYNNEI. Between the trimmed V and J ends, which lost 8 bases and 1 base, there was a span of 11 bases. The CDR3 is 13 amino acids. This entry comes from a study of control samples from healthy donors and cancer patients. This TCR was sampled from a young man in good health. Sequencing was carried out using blood. The V gene is TRBV2, the J gene TRBJ1-1; no clear D gene. CDR3 region: CASLREKNTEAFF. The CDR3 DNA reads TGTGCCAGCCTCCGAGAGAAGAACACTGAAGCTTTCTTT.